This T cell receptor beta chain was observed in a study of CD8 T cells in Susac syndrome. Study-wide findings and caveats: Clonal expansion was missing from Susac syndrome CD4+ T cell repertoires.

Negative magnetic isolation gave CD8+ and CD4+ cells; FACS enriched CD8+ TEMRA. It was with random hexamers that roughly 0.5 to 1 ug RNA was reverse transcribed. The CDR3 of TCR beta was amplified by immunoSEQ multiplex PCR across 54 Vbeta and 13 Jbeta. TCRdb fed the immunoSEQ multiplex PCR reads into MiXCR, producing one record per CDR3 protein. The sample has 110,000 to 150,000 distinct CDR3 sequences, around 95% seen once. As regards this clonotype: Its antigen is not known.

Trimming left V 6 bases short and J 6 bases short, with 19 bases between. The CDR3 spans 14 residues. Germline CDR1 SGHRS, CDR2 YFSETQ. V and J are TRBV5-1 and TRBJ2-7, with D possibly being TRBD2 (5 bases). Sequences were obtained from CD4+ T cells from PBMCs. The receptor's source is a human donor with Susac syndrome. The CDR3, as DNA: TGCGCCAGCACCTACTTAGCTACACGGGGCGAGCAGTACTTC. Protein: CASTYLATRGEQYF.